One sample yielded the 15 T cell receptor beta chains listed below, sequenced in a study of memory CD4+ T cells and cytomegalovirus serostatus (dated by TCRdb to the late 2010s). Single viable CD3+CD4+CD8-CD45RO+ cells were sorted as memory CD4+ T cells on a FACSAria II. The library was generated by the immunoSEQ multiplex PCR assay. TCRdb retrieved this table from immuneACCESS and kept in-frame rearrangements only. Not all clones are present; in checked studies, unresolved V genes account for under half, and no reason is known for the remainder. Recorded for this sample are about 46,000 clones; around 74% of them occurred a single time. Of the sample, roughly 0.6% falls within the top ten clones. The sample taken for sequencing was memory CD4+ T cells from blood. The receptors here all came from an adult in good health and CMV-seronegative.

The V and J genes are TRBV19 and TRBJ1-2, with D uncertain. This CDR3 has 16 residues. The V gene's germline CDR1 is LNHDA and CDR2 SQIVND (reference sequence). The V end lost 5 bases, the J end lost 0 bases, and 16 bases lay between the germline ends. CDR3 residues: CASSVPGQATNYGYTF. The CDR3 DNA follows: TGTGCCAGTAGTGTACCTGGGCAGGCAACTAACTATGGCTACACCTTC.

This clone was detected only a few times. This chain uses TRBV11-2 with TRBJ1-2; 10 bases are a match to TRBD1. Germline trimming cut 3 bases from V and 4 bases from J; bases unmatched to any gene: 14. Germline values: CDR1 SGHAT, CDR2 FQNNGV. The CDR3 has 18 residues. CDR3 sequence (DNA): TGTGCCAGCAGCTTTAGGTGGGCACGGCGGACAGGGGGCTATGGCTACACCTTC. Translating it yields CASSFRWARRTGGYGYTF.

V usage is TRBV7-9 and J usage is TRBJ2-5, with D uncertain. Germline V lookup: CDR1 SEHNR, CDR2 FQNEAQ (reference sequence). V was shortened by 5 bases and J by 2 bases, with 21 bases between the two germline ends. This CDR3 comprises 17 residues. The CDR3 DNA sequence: TGTGCCAGCAGCCGAAGGTATAACCCCAGTCAACAAGAGACCCAGTACTTC. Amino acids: CASSRRYNPSQQETQYF.

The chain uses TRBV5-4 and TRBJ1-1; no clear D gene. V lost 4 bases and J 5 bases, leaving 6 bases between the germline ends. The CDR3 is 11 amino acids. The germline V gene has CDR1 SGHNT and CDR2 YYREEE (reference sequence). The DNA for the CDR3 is TGTGCCAGCAGCAAAGGGACTGAAGCTTTCTTT. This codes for CASSKGTEAFF.

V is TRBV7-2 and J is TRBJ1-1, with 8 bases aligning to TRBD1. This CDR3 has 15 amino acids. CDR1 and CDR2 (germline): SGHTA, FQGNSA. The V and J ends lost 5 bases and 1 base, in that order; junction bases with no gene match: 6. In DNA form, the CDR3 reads TGTGCCAGCAGCCAGGGGGACAGGCGGAACACTGAAGCTTTCTTT. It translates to CASSQGDRRNTEAFF.

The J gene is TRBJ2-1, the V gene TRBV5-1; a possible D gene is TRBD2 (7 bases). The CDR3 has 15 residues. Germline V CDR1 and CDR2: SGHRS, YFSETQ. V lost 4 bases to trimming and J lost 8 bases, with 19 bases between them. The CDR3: CASSGGAYRRDEQFF. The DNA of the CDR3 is TGCGCCAGCAGCGGGGGGGCCTACAGGCGCGATGAGCAGTTCTTC.

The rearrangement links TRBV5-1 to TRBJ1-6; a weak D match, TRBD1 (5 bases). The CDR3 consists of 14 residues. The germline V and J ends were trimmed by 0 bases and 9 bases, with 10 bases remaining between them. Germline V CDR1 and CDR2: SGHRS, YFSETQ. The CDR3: CASSLGGDTSPLHF. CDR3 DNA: TGCGCCAGCAGCTTGGGGGGGGATACTTCACCCCTCCACTTT.

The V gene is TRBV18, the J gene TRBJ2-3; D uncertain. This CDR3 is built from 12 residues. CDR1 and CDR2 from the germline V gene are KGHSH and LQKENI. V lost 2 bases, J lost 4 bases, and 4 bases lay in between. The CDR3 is CASSPFPDTQYF. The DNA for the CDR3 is TGTGCCAGCTCACCATTCCCAGATACGCAGTATTTT. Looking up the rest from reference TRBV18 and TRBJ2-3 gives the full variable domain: NAGVMQNPRHLVRRRGQEARLRCSPMKGHSHVYWYRQLPEEGLKFMVYLQKENIIDESGMPKERFSAEFPKEGPSILRIQQVVRGDSAAYFCASSPFPDTQYFGPGTRLTVL.

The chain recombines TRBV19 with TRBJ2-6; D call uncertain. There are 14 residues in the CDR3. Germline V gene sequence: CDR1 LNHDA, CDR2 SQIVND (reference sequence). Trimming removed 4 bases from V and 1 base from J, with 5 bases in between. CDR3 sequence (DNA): TGTGCCAGTAGTAAAGGGTCTGGGGCCAACGTCCTGACTTTC. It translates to CASSKGSGANVLTF. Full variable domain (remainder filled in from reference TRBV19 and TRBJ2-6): DGGITQSPKYLFRKEGQNVTLSCEQNLNHDAMYWYRQDPGQGLRLIYYSQIVNDFQKGDIAEGYSVSREKKESFPLTVTSAQKNPTAFYLCASSKGSGANVLTFGAGSRLTVL.

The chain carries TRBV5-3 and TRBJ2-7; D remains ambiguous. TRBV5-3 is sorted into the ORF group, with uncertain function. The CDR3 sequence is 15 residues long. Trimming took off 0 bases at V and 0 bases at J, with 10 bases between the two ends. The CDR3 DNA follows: TGTGCCAGAAGCTTGGGACGGCGACTCTCCTACGAGCAGTACTTC. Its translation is CARSLGRRLSYEQYF.

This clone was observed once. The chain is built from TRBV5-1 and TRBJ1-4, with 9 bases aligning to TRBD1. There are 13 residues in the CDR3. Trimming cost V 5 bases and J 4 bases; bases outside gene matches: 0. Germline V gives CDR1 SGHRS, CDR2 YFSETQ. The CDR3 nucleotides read TGCGCCAGCAGGGGACAGGGTAATGAAAAACTGTTTTTT. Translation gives CASRGQGNEKLFF.

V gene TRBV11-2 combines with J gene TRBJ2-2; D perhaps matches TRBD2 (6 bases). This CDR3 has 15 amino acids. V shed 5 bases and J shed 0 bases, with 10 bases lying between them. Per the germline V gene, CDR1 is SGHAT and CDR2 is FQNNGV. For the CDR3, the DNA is TGTGCCAGCAGCCCCAGGAGGGCGAACACCGGGGAGCTGTTTTTT. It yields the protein CASSPRRANTGELFF.

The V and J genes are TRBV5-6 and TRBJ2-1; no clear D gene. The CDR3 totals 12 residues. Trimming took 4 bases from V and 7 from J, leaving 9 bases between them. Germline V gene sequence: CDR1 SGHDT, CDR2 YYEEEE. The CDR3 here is CASSLRRNEQFF. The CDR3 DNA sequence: TGTGCCAGCAGCCTTCGGCGTAATGAGCAGTTCTTC.

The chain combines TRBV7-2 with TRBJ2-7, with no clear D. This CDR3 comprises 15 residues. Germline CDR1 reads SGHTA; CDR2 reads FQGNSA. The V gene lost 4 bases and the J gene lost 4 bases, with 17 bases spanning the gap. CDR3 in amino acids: CASSSYIGPQYEQYF. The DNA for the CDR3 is TGTGCCAGCAGCTCATACATAGGTCCTCAATACGAGCAGTACTTC.

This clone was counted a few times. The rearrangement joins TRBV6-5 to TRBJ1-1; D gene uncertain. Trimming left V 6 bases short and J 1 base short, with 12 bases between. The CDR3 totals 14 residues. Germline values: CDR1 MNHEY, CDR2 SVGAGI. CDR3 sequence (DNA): TGTGCCAGCAGAAACCCCGGAGCGAACACTGAAGCTTTCTTT. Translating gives CASRNPGANTEAFF.